What follows describes a single T cell receptor (beta chain). The antigen remains undetermined. Repertoires were generated with immunoSEQ multiplex PCR, while TCRdb's copy carries only in-frame clones and drops some. The sample shows 65,000 to 95,000 clones, 70% to 90% of them seen only once. This sample was taken from a study of OX40 agonist ivuxolimab in advanced cancers. Findings and limits, study-wide: Low normalized T-cell clonal expansion was also seen in some nonresponders. By week 6 at 0.1 to 3.0 mg/kg, blood CD4+ and CD8+ T cells had expanded clonally. More expanded clones were found, on average, in CD8+ than in CD4+ T cells.

The source was CD4+ or CD8+ T cells sorted from blood, collected in a trial of the OX40 agonist ivuxolimab. The receptor was derived from an adult with an advanced solid tumor such as melanoma, head and neck, liver or kidney cancer.

In nucleotides, the CDR3 is TGTGCCAGCAGTCCCCCCACACAGGGTGAAGCTTTCTTT. Residues: CASSPPTQGEAFF. J is TRBJ1-1 and V is TRBV28; D might be TRBD1 (6 bases). The CDR3 consists of 13 residues. V lost 5 bases and J lost 7, with 14 bases in between. CDR1 and CDR2 from the germline V gene are MDHEN and SYDVKM.